The present entry profiles one T cell receptor beta chain with its context. This entry belongs to a study of cytomegalovirus exposure and HLA in healthy donors. In the PCR, 60 Vbeta and 13 Jbeta primers were used. In the original analysis: A later analysis counted tens of millions of unique TCR beta chains, 9.5 million to 13 million shared. TCRdb's table, derived via immunoSEQ multiplex PCR, lists solely in-frame clones and lacks some. That table is the source of V, J and clone size, and D and trimming were worked out from the DNA. The sample contains about 160,000 clones, roughly four fifths of which appear only once. Germline V gene sequence: CDR1 MGHDK, CDR2 SYGVNS. This CDR3 has 15 residues. The germline V and J ends were trimmed by 1 base and 3 bases, with 9 bases remaining between them.

This chain links TRBV25-1 with TRBJ1-4, with a weak D call TRBD1 (6 bases). Sequenced: PBMCs. This receptor was identified in a woman aged 45-65 years in good health and CMV-seropositive. DNA for the CDR3: TGTGCCAGCAGTGAATTCAGGGGCCCTAATGAAAAACTGTTTTTT. This translates into CASSEFRGPNEKLFF.